This T cell receptor (beta chain) was identified in a study of T-cell reconstitution after alpha-beta-depleted transplantation in children. This clonotype was recorded many times. Unique molecular identifiers were built into the TCRbeta library. TCRdb passed the PCR reads through MiXCR, listing each CDR3 protein once. The profile shows about 110,000 distinct CDR3 sequences, over 9% of them singletons. CDR1 is SEHNR and CDR2 is FQNEAQ in the germline V gene (reference sequence). After removal of 4 bases from V and 7 bases from J, the junction contained 7 bases not matched to a gene. CDR3 length: 14 residues.

The origin of this receptor is a human donor who donated a stem cell graft to a child with acute lymphoblastic leukemia. V gene TRBV7-9 combines with J gene TRBJ2-1; 7 bases agree with TRBD1. Specimen: PBMCs from the stem cell graft donor, collected from the stem cell graft. The CDR3 spells CASSYRQGPNEQFF. Written as DNA, the CDR3 is TGTGCCAGCAGCTACCGACAGGGACCGAATGAGCAGTTCTTC.